The 21 T cell receptor beta chains below were found in one sample sequenced in a study of PD-L1 blockade in urothelial cancer. The assay was immunoSEQ multiplex PCR, and TCRdb's table has in-frame clones only and misses some. The data contain tens of thousands of clones, nearly 90% of them singletons. Material: PBMCs, obtained around atezolizumab (anti-PD-L1) treatment. These TCRs come from a man in his fifties or sixties with urothelial cancer.

The rearrangement joins TRBV27 to TRBJ2-1; tentatively, D is TRBD2 (6 bases). The CDR3 totals 17 residues. CDR1 is MNHEY, CDR2 SMNVEV, per germline (reference sequence). The V and J ends lost 5 bases and 8 bases respectively, with 25 bases between them. The CDR3 is CASSPGDGTQVIDEQFF. In DNA form, the CDR3 reads TGTGCCAGCAGTCCGGGCGATGGGACTCAGGTAATTGATGAGCAGTTCTTC.

J is TRBJ2-3 and V is TRBV7-6, with 11 bases matching TRBD2. The CDR3 sequence is 15 residues long. CDR1 is SGHVS and CDR2 is FNYEAQ in the germline V gene. V trimming: 5 bases; J trimming: 2 bases; junction bases outside the gene matches: 3. The DNA for the CDR3 is TGTGCCAGCAGCGGGACTAGCGGCTTCACAGATACGCAGTATTTT. Translated: CASSGTSGFTDTQYF.

This clone has only a few counts. The chain employs TRBV7-9 and TRBJ1-2, with D maybe TRBD1 (5 bases). The CDR3 covers 16 residues. V shed 1 base and J shed 2 bases, with 14 bases lying between them. Germline CDR1 is SEHNR and CDR2 is FQNEAQ (reference sequence). The CDR3 spells CASSLGGRVENYGYTF. CDR3 bases: TGTGCCAGCAGCTTAGGAGGCAGGGTGGAAAACTATGGCTACACCTTC.

The rearrangement uses TRBV18 and TRBJ2-5, with TRBD1 matching 8 bases. V lost 1 base to trimming and J lost 2 bases; unmatched junction nucleotides: 9. CDR1 and CDR2 (germline): KGHSH, LQKENI. This CDR3 is built from 17 residues. This CDR3 reads CASSPLGQGPPQETQYF. The CDR3 coding sequence is TGTGCCAGCTCACCACTAGGACAGGGCCCACCTCAAGAGACCCAGTACTTC.

This clone was picked up a small number of times. J is TRBJ1-1 and V is TRBV7-9; D gene uncertain. CDR1 SEHNR and CDR2 FQNEAQ come from the germline V gene (reference sequence). Trimming pared 3 bases from V and 4 bases from J, leaving 9 bases between. The CDR3 sequence is 13 residues long. CDR3 coding DNA: TGTGCCAGCAGCTTCCGGGGTCTCACTGAAGCTTTCTTT. Encoded protein: CASSFRGLTEAFF.

The CDR3 region is CASSLSAPGSGNTIYF. For the CDR3, the DNA is TGTGCCAGCAGCTTATCGGCTCCGGGCTCTGGAAACACCATATATTTT. The chain carries TRBV7-2 and TRBJ1-3; no reliable D call. In germline, CDR1 is SGHTA, CDR2 FQGNSA. This CDR3 has 16 residues. V lost 2 bases to trimming and J lost 0 bases, with 11 bases between them.

The rearrangement links TRBV5-4 to TRBJ2-2; TRBD2 is a possible D gene (7 bases). The CDR3 loop spans 16 amino acids. The V gene lost 2 bases and the J gene lost 6 bases, with 17 bases spanning the gap. CDR1 and CDR2 (germline): SGHNT, YYREEE (reference sequence). Written as DNA, the CDR3 is TGTGCCAGCAGCTTAGGAGCCGGGGGGCCGGCCGGGGAGCTGTTTTTT. Translation: CASSLGAGGPAGELFF.

The chain carries TRBV6-1 and TRBJ2-1; 7 bases are a match to TRBD1. The CDR3 sequence is 12 residues long. Per the germline V gene, CDR1 is MNHNS and CDR2 is SASEGT. The J segment lost 15 bases and the V segment lost 7 bases, leaving 12 bases of the junction unmatched. The CDR3 loop is CASTPDRVSVFF. The CDR3 DNA is TGTGCCAGCACCCCCGACAGGGTTAGTGTGTTCTTC.

J is TRBJ1-2 and V is TRBV28; TRBD1 aligns across 9 bases. The CDR3 spans 16 residues. The J segment lost 4 bases and the V segment lost 3 bases, leaving 9 bases of the junction unmatched. Germline values: CDR1 MDHEN, CDR2 SYDVKM. The DNA of the CDR3 is TGTGCCAGCAGTTTCTCCATGGGACAGGGCACCTATGGCTACACCTTC. Amino acid sequence: CASSFSMGQGTYGYTF.

V usage is TRBV7-8 and J usage is TRBJ2-3, with a possible D match to TRBD2 (7 bases). Per germline, CDR1 SGHVS and CDR2 FQNEAQ. This CDR3 is 15 amino acids long. Trimming took 0 bases from V and 4 from J, leaving 11 bases between them. In nucleotides, the CDR3 is TGTGCCAGCAGCTTAGCGGGGGGGCGTGCAGATACGCAGTATTTT. It encodes CASSLAGGRADTQYF.

The chain employs TRBV6-4 and TRBJ2-2; 7 nucleotides line up with TRBD2. The CDR3 length is 14 residues. Germline V gene sequence: CDR1 MRHNA, CDR2 SNTAGT. Trimming cost V 6 bases and J 7 bases; bases outside gene matches: 8. The CDR3 DNA follows: TGTGCCAGCAGCCGAGGACTAGATGGCGGGGAGCTGTTTTTT. Its translation is CASSRGLDGGELFF.

The chain recombines TRBV30 with TRBJ2-1; perhaps TRBD1 as D (6 bases). Germline V CDR1 and CDR2: GTSNPN, SVGIG (reference sequence). V lost 2 bases, J lost 15 bases, and 17 bases lay in between. This CDR3 region has 12 residues. This CDR3 is CAWSYRQAPGFF. The DNA of the CDR3 is TGTGCCTGGAGTTATAGACAGGCCCCCGGGTTCTTC.

The rearrangement joins TRBV6-1 to TRBJ1-4, with 7 bases identical to TRBD1. The germline V gene has CDR1 MNHNS and CDR2 SASEGT. Trimming at V came to 3 bases and at J to 8 bases, leaving 15 bases not matched to a gene. This CDR3 is built from 17 residues. This CDR3 reads CASSDTVPGGRREKLFF. CDR3 bases: TGTGCCAGCAGTGACACTGTCCCAGGGGGTCGACGGGAAAAACTGTTTTTT.

The V call is TRBV7-6, the J call TRBJ2-3; possibly TRBD2 for D (5 bases). Germline V gene data show CDR1 as SGHVS and CDR2 as FNYEAQ. The V and J ends lost 5 bases and 7 bases respectively, with 28 bases between them. This CDR3 contains 18 residues. The CDR3 sequence is CASSPRVPTGYLTHTQYF. The CDR3 coding sequence is TGTGCCAGCAGCCCCCGGGTGCCGACGGGATATCTCACGCATACGCAGTATTTT. Full variable domain (outside the CDR3, taken from reference TRBV7-6 and TRBJ2-3): GAGVSQSPRYKVTKRGQDVALRCDPISGHVSLYWYRQALGQGPEFLTYFNYEAQQDKSGLPNDRFSAERPEGSISTLTIQRTEQRDSAMYRCASSPRVPTGYLTHTQYFGPGTRLTVL.

The V call is TRBV4-2, the J call TRBJ2-7, with 8 nucleotides matching TRBD2. Germline V gene lookup returns CDR1 LGHNA and CDR2 YNFKEQ. The CDR3 contains 16 residues. V was pared by 2 bases and J by 3 bases, with 9 bases of the junction left unmatched. In nucleotides, the CDR3 is TGTGCCAGCAGCCAAACCGGACTAGCCCTGGGCTACGAGCAGTACTTC. It codes for CASSQTGLALGYEQYF.

The chain joins TRBV6-1 to TRBJ1-4; D call uncertain. Germline CDR1 is MNHNS and CDR2 is SASEGT. CDR3 size: 15 residues. V shed 1 base and J shed 0 bases, with 6 bases lying between them. For the CDR3, the DNA is TGTGCCAGCAGTGAAGTATCTACAACTAATGAAAAACTGTTTTTT. This encodes CASSEVSTTNEKLFF.

The J gene is TRBJ1-5, the V gene TRBV19, with D uncertain. This CDR3 is 14 amino acids long. V lost 7 bases and J lost 8, with 18 bases in between. Germline assignment: CDR1 LNHDA and CDR2 SQIVND (reference sequence). The CDR3 loop is CASTGIPRYEPQHF. In DNA, the CDR3 is TGTGCCAGTACGGGGATCCCGAGGTATGAGCCCCAGCATTTT.

The V and J genes are TRBV5-4 and TRBJ2-1; 7 bases are a match to TRBD2. Per germline, CDR1 SGHNT and CDR2 YYREEE (reference sequence). Unmatched junction bases numbered 3, after V lost 1 base and J lost 2 bases. This CDR3 is 15 amino acids long. CDR3: CASSLKLAAYNEQFF. The CDR3 coding sequence is TGTGCCAGCAGCTTGAAGCTAGCGGCCTACAATGAGCAGTTCTTC.

The J gene is TRBJ1-2, the V gene TRBV7-9; 7 nucleotides align to TRBD1. The germline gives CDR1 SEHNR, CDR2 FQNEAQ (reference sequence). The ends lost 1 base at V and 1 base at J; junction bases unmatched: 6. The CDR3 contains 16 residues. The CDR3 is CASSLGTTGVNYGYTF. The CDR3 region has the DNA TGTGCCAGCAGCTTAGGGACTACAGGGGTTAACTATGGCTACACCTTC.

The CDR3 sequence is CASSQDPVPGREKLFF. The DNA of the CDR3 is TGCGCCAGCAGCCAAGATCCGGTACCCGGTCGTGAAAAACTGTTTTTT. The V call is TRBV4-3, the J call TRBJ1-4, with D uncertain. V was shortened by 0 bases and J by 7 bases, with 15 bases between the two germline ends. CDR1 LGHNA and CDR2 YSLEER come from the germline V gene. The CDR3 is 16 residues long.

The CDR3 sequence is CASSLGYEQYF. The CDR3 nucleotides are TGTGCCAGCAGTCTAGGCTACGAGCAGTACTTC. The chain links TRBV28 to TRBJ2-7; no reliable D call. Germline V CDR1 and CDR2: MDHEN, SYDVKM. V was trimmed by 5 bases and J by 3 bases, leaving 5 bases between them. This CDR3 spans 11 amino acids. The complete variable domain, with remaining parts taken from reference TRBV28 and TRBJ2-7, reads DVKVTQSSRYLVKRTGEKVFLECVQDMDHENMFWYRQDPGLGLRLIYFSYDVKMKEKGDIPEGYSVSREKKERFSLILESASTNQTSMYLCASSLGYEQYFGPGTRLTVT.